This entry features one TCR beta chain sequence. The antigen remains undetermined. The V gene lost 0 bases and the J gene lost 3 bases, with 12 bases spanning the gap. Germline-derived CDR1 and CDR2 are SGHVS and FNYEAQ. The CDR3 is made up of 16 amino acids. This record belongs to a study of post-analysis software for immune sequencing data. Study at large: The cohort encompassed relapsing-remitting, secondary progressive and progressive-relapsing multiple sclerosis disease courses.

The study's findings and limits: The authors found that F measure strongly co-clustered same-batch samples. Controls' normalized Chao1 diversity significantly exceeded that of multiple sclerosis patients. Controls showed lower frequencies than patients for a handful of TRBV segments, and TRBV5-6, TRBV5-1 and TRBV20-1 were among these.

Unique molecular identifiers featured in each of the TCR beta cDNA libraries. T cells numbering about 0.85 to 11 million yielded cDNA molecules that totaled approximately 500,000. TCRdb reanalysed the PCR reads using MiXCR and keeps one entry per CDR3 protein. Here the sample spans about 820,000 distinct CDR3 sequences, under 70% being singletons. What was sequenced was blood. The receptor comes from a girl between 5 and 17 years old with multiple sclerosis. This chain connects TRBV7-6 to TRBJ2-1; possible D gene TRBD2, 7 bases. This chain's CDR3 is CASSLAGGGGYNEQFF. The CDR3 coding sequence is TGTGCCAGCAGCTTAGCGGGAGGGGGTGGCTACAATGAGCAGTTCTTC.